Described below is a single TCR beta chain sequence and its context. In the original workflow: For nucleated cells, counts were estimated from reference gene primer amplification. Libraries were prepared by immunoSEQ multiplex PCR; TCRdb keeps only in-frame clonotypes and omits some of them. The DNA was the basis for D and trimming; V, J and clone size are from that table. The sample holds about 90,000 clones; around three quarters are singletons and the top ten take 7%. The data derive from a study of blood T cell repertoires in COVID-19. Study information: Italy, Spain and the United States were the sources of the convalescent and acute COVID-19 samples. Sources were T cells, B-cell-depleted T cells, or PBMCs; the material itself was cDNA or gDNA.

The CDR3 runs 13 residues. Germline V CDR1 and CDR2: SNHLY, FYNNEI. Trimming removed 6 bases from V and 1 base from J, with 9 bases in between. The receptor's source is a man between 65 and 79 years old with acute or convalescent COVID-19. The chain joins TRBV2 to TRBJ1-2; D possibly corresponds to TRBD1 (5 bases). Material: peripheral blood. CDR3 loop: CASRTDVNYGYTF. The CDR3 region has the DNA TGTGCCAGCAGGACAGACGTTAACTATGGCTACACCTTC.